This T cell receptor beta chain appears in the sequencing data of a study of T cell responses to AZD1222 COVID-19 vaccine. V gave up 8 bases and J gave up 9 bases, with 4 bases separating them. The germline CDR1 and CDR2 sequences are MGHRA and YSYEKL. The CDR3 has 9 residues. Measured with immunoSEQ multiplex PCR; TCRdb has only the in-frame clones, and not every one. The profile shows roughly 97,000 clones, about 90% of them singletons. Study conclusions and caveats: Targeting of unmutated variant regions was reportedly seen in nearly half of spike-specific TCRs. It was only a handful of AZD1222 recipients who were seropositive at baseline. Donors were chiefly white British, with a greater number of females, and clonal diversity was perhaps underestimated. CD4 TCRs linked to vaccination spanned spike, dominating at 160-218 and 743-854.

A note on this clone: What it binds is unknown.

The sequence came from an adult in good health. Sequenced material: peripheral blood, taken on day 0 of AZD1222 vaccination. This chain links TRBV4-1 with TRBJ2-2; no reliable D call. The CDR3 nucleotides read TGCGCCAGCCCGAGGGAGCTGTTTTTT. It specifies CASPRELFF.